This TCR beta chain was captured in a study of blood T cell repertoires in COVID-19. Study context: T cells, B-cell-depleted T cells, or PBMCs provided the cDNA or gDNA that served as material.

The ends were cut back, 8 bases at V and 3 bases at J, with 14 bases in the middle. The V gene's germline CDR1 is MDHEN and CDR2 SYDVKM. This CDR3 contains 14 residues. In the original workflow: How many nucleated cells were present was estimated from reference gene primer amplification. Sequencing was performed with immunoSEQ multiplex PCR; in TCRdb, only in-frame clones are kept and a portion is missing. That table furnishes V, J and clone size, whereas the DNA furnished D and trimming. This table holds about 130,000 clones, 80% found once. The chain joins TRBV28 to TRBJ2-1; no reliable D call. The receptor was derived from a man between 65 and 85 years old with acute or convalescent COVID-19. The sequenced sample consisted of peripheral blood. CDR3 amino acids: CASSNYGFYNEQFF. The DNA of the CDR3 is TGTGCCAGCTCTAACTACGGCTTCTACAATGAGCAGTTCTTC.